These T cell receptor beta chains were read from a single sample in a study of shared clonotypes between healthy human individuals. The assay was immunoSEQ multiplex PCR, and TCRdb's table has in-frame clones only and misses some. The data hold about 330,000 clones, with approximately 79% observed a single time. Sequenced sample: memory CD4+ T cells sorted from blood. These receptors were obtained from a man aged 30 to 45 in good health. Both conserved end residues are part of each CDR3. A D gene is named only where the DNA matches it firmly. The size entry is marked missing in some rows and otherwise reads once, few, many or a size class.

V gene: TRBV2; clone size: NA; J gene: TRBJ1-3; D gene: TRBD1; CDR3 protein: CASSADRGAGNTIYF; CDR3 DNA: TGTGCCAGCAGCGCCGACAGGGGAGCCGGAAACACCATATATTTT
V gene: TRBV28; clone size: many; J gene: TRBJ2-7; D gene: NA; CDR3 protein: CASSLRAGSAPREQYF; CDR3 DNA: TGTGCCAGCAGTTTAAGGGCGGGATCGGCCCCTAGAGAGCAGTACTTC
V gene: TRBV7-2; clone size: NA; J gene: TRBJ2-7; D gene: NA; CDR3 protein: CASSLVLVHEQYF; CDR3 DNA: TGTGCCAGCAGCTTAGTCCTAGTCCACGAGCAGTACTTC
V gene: TRBV4-2; clone size: NA; J gene: TRBJ2-4; D gene: NA; CDR3 protein: CASSPTLAKNIQYF; CDR3 DNA: TGTGCCAGCAGCCCGACCCTGGCCAAAAACATTCAGTACTTC
V gene: TRBV6-1; clone size: NA; J gene: TRBJ2-7; D gene: TRBD1; CDR3 protein: CASSELLSTGAEQYF; CDR3 DNA: TGTGCCAGCAGTGAATTACTCTCGACAGGGGCCGAGCAGTACTTC
V gene: TRBV7-9; clone size: NA; J gene: TRBJ1-4; D gene: NA; CDR3 protein: CASSPGPELFF; CDR3 DNA: TGTGCCAGCAGCCCTGGACCCGAACTGTTTTTT
V gene: TRBV19; clone size: NA; J gene: TRBJ2-1; D gene: TRBD2; CDR3 protein: CASSIGGLAGGSYNEQFF; CDR3 DNA: TGTGCCAGTAGTATAGGGGGACTAGCGGGAGGCTCCTACAATGAGCAGTTCTTC
V gene: TRBV5-5; clone size: NA; J gene: TRBJ2-1; D gene: NA; CDR3 protein: CASGPGREGVNEQFF; CDR3 DNA: TGTGCCAGCGGTCCAGGGAGGGAGGGGGTCAATGAGCAGTTCTTC
V gene: TRBV25-1; clone size: NA; J gene: TRBJ1-4; D gene: NA; CDR3 protein: CASSEGARLFF; CDR3 DNA: TGTGCCAGCAGTGAGGGGGCGAGGCTGTTTTTT
V gene: TRBV5-5; clone size: NA; J gene: TRBJ2-2; D gene: NA; CDR3 protein: CASSSGPNTGELFF; CDR3 DNA: TGTGCCAGCAGCTCGGGACCGAACACCGGGGAGCTGTTTTTT
V gene: TRBV28; clone size: NA; J gene: TRBJ1-5; D gene: TRBD1; CDR3 protein: CASWTGSRGANQPQHF; CDR3 DNA: TGTGCCAGCTGGACAGGATCGAGGGGGGCCAATCAGCCCCAGCATTTT
V gene: TRBV30; clone size: many; J gene: TRBJ2-1; D gene: TRBD2; CDR3 protein: CAWSGSRDYNNEQFF; CDR3 DNA: TGTGCCTGGAGTGGCTCTAGGGACTACAACAATGAGCAGTTCTTC
V gene: TRBV5-6; clone size: NA; J gene: TRBJ2-7; D gene: NA; CDR3 protein: CASSLPSGGLPYEQYF; CDR3 DNA: TGTGCCAGCAGCTTGCCCTCAGGTGGGCTGCCTTACGAGCAGTACTTC
V gene: TRBV7-2; clone size: NA; J gene: TRBJ2-1; D gene: TRBD2; CDR3 protein: CASSHSGSPSGEQFF; CDR3 DNA: TGTGCCAGCAGCCATAGCGGGAGTCCTAGTGGTGAGCAGTTCTTC
V gene: TRBV2; clone size: NA; J gene: TRBJ1-1; D gene: NA; CDR3 protein: CASGGTEAFF; CDR3 DNA: TGTGCCAGTGGGGGAACTGAAGCTTTCTTT
V gene: TRBV2; clone size: NA; J gene: TRBJ2-1; D gene: TRBD2; CDR3 protein: CASSEGTSVAEQFF; CDR3 DNA: TGTGCCAGCAGTGAGGGGACTAGCGTGGCTGAGCAGTTCTTC
V gene: TRBV18; clone size: few; J gene: TRBJ1-4; D gene: NA; CDR3 protein: CASSPGQYRPNEKLFF; CDR3 DNA: TGTGCCAGCTCACCAGGGCAGTACAGGCCGAATGAAAAACTGTTTTTT
V gene: TRBV7-7; clone size: NA; J gene: TRBJ2-1; D gene: TRBD2; CDR3 protein: CASSRGLAETSEQFF; CDR3 DNA: TGTGCCAGCAGCCGAGGACTAGCGGAAACTTCCGAGCAGTTCTTC
V gene: TRBV5-5; clone size: many; J gene: TRBJ2-7; D gene: NA; CDR3 protein: CASSSGLLSSYEQYF; CDR3 DNA: TGTGCCAGCAGCTCGGGACTTCTGAGCTCCTACGAGCAGTACTTC
V gene: TRBV19; clone size: few; J gene: TRBJ1-1; D gene: NA; CDR3 protein: CASSIAGGTEAFF; CDR3 DNA: TGTGCCAGTAGTATAGCAGGCGGCACTGAAGCTTTCTTT
V gene: TRBV6-1; clone size: NA; J gene: TRBJ2-7; D gene: TRBD1; CDR3 protein: CASRDPGGEQYF; CDR3 DNA: TGTGCCAGCAGGGACCCAGGGGGCGAGCAGTACTTC
V gene: TRBV6-1; clone size: NA; J gene: TRBJ2-6; D gene: NA; CDR3 protein: CASSVGRTSGANVLTF; CDR3 DNA: TGTGCCAGCAGTGTCGGCAGAACCTCTGGGGCCAACGTCCTGACTTTC